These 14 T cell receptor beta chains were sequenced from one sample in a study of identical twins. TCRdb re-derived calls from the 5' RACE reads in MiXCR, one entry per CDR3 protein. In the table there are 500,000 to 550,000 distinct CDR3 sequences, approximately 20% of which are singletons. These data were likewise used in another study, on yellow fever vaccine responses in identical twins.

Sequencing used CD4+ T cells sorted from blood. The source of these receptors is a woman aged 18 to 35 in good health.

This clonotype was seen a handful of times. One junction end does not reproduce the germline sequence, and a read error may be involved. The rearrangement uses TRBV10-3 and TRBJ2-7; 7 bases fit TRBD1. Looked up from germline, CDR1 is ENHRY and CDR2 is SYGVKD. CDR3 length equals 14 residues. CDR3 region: CAISAETGTYQQYF. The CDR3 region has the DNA TGTGCCATCAGTGCAGAGACAGGGACCTACCAGCAGTACTTC.

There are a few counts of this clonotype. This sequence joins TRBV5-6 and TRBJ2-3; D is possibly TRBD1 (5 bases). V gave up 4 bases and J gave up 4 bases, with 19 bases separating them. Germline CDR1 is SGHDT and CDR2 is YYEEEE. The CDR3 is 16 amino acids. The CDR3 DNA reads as TGTGCCAGCAGCCCCCGGGCACAGGCTGTTCCAGATACGCAGTATTTT. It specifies CASSPRAQAVPDTQYF.

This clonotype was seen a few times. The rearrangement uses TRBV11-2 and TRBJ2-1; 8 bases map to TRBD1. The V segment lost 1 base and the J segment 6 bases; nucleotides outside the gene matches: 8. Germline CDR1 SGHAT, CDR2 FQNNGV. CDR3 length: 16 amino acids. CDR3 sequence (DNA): TGTGCCAGCAGCTTAGTTGGGACAGGATCGTTCAATGAGCAGTTCTTC. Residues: CASSLVGTGSFNEQFF.

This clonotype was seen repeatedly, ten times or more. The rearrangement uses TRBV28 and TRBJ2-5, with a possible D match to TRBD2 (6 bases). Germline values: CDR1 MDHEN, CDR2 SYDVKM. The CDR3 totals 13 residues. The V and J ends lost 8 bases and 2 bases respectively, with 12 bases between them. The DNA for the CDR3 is TGTGCCAGCTCCTCCGGGACTCAAGAGACCCAGTACTTC. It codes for CASSSGTQETQYF.

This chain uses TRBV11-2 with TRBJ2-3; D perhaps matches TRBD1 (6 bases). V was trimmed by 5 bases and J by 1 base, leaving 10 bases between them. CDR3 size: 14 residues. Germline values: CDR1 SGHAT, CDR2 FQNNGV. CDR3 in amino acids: CASSHRQGTDTQYF. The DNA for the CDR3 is TGTGCCAGCAGCCATCGACAGGGCACAGATACGCAGTATTTT.

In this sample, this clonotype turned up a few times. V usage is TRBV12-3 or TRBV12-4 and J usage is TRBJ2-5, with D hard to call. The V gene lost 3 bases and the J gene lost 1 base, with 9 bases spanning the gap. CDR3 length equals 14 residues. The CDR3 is CASSLNYRQETQYF. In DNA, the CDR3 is TGTGCCAGCAGTTTGAACTACCGCCAAGAGACCCAGTACTTC.

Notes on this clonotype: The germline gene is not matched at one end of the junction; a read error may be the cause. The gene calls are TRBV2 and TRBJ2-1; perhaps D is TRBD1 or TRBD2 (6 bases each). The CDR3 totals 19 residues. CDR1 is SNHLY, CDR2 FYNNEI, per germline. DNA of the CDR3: TGTACCAGCAGTTTAGGAGCCTCCTTACAGGGACTTTCCTACAATGAGCAGTTCTTC. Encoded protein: CTSSLGASLQGLSYNEQFF.

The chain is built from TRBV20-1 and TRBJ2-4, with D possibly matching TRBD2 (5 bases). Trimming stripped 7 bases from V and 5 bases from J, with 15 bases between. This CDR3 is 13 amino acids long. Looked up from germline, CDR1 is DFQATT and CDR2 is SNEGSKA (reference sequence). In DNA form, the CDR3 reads TGCAGTGGGGAGAGGCCCCCTGAAAACATTCAGTACTTC. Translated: CSGERPPENIQYF.

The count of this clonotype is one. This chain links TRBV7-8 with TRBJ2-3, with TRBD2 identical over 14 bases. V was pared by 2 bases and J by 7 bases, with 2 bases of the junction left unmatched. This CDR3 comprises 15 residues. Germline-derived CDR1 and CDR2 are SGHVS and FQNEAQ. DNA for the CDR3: TGTGCCAGCAGCTTAAGGACTAGCGGGGGGCATACGCAGTATTTT. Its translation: CASSLRTSGGHTQYF. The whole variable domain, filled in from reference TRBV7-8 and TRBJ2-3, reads GAGVSQSPRYKVAKRGQDVALRCDPISGHVSLFWYQQALGQGPEFLTYFQNEAQLDKSGLPSDRFFAERPEGSVSTLKIQRTQQEDSAVYLCASSLRTSGGHTQYFGPGTRLTVL.

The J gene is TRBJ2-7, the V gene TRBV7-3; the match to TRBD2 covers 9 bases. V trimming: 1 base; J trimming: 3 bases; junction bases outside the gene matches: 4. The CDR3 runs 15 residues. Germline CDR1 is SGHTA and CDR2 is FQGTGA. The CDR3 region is CASSLMAGGIYEQYF. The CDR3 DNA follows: TGTGCCAGCAGCTTAATGGCGGGAGGGATCTACGAGCAGTACTTC.

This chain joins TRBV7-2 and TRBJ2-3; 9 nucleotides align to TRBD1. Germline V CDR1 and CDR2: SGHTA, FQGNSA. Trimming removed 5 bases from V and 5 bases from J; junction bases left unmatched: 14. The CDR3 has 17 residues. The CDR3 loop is CASSARAPGQGRDTQYF. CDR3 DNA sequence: TGTGCCAGCAGCGCTAGGGCGCCGGGACAGGGTAGAGATACGCAGTATTTT.

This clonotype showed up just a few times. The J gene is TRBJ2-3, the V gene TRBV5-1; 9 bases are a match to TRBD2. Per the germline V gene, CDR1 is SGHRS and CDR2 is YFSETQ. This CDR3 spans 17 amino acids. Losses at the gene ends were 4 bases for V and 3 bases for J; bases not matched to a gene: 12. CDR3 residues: CASSPGLAGWGTDTQYF. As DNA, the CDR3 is TGCGCCAGCAGCCCGGGACTAGCAGGTTGGGGGACAGATACGCAGTATTTT.

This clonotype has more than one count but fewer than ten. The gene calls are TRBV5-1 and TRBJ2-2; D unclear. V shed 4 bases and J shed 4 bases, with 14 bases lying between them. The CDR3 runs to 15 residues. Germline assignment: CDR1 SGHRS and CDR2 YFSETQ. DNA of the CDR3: TGCGCCAGCAGCCCACGTGAATTGGTCACCGGGGAGCTGTTTTTT. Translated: CASSPRELVTGELFF.

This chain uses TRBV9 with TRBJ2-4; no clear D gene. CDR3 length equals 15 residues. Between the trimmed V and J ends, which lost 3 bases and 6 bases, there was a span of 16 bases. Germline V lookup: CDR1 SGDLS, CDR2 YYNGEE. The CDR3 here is CASSGNLPSGNIQYF. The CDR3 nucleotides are TGTGCCAGCAGCGGCAACCTCCCCAGTGGAAACATTCAGTACTTC.